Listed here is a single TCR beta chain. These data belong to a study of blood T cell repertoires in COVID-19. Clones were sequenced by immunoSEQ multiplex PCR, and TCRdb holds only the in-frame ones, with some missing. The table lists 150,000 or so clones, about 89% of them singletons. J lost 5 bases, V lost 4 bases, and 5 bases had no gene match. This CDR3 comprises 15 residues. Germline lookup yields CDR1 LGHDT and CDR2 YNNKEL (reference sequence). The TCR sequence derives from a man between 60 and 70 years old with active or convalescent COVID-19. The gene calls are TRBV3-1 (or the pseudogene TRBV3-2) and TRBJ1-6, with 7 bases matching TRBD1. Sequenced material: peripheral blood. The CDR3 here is CASSRPGQNNSPLHF. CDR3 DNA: TGTGCCAGCAGCCGACCGGGACAGAATAATTCACCCCTCCACTTT.